Following are 15 T cell receptor beta chains from one sample sequenced in a study of T cell responses to AZD1222 COVID-19 vaccine. TCRdb keeps only in-frame clones here, not all; method: immunoSEQ multiplex PCR. The data show 150,000 or so clones, about 89% seen once. The sequencing used peripheral blood, collected 28 days after the second AZD1222 dose. The receptor source for this set is an adult who received the AZD1222 COVID-19 vaccine.

This chain links TRBV5-1 with TRBJ2-7; tentatively, D is TRBD1 (6 bases). This CDR3 contains 13 residues. Trimming took 6 bases from V and 2 from J, leaving 12 bases between them. Germline V lookup: CDR1 SGHRS, CDR2 YFSETQ. The CDR3 DNA is TGCGCCAGCAAGGGGGATATAGCCTACGAGCAGTACTTC. It is translated as CASKGDIAYEQYF.

The gene calls are TRBV5-1 and TRBJ1-1, with 7 bases identical to TRBD1. The germline V gene encodes CDR1 SGHRS and CDR2 YFSETQ. Trimming cost V 5 bases and J 0 bases; bases outside gene matches: 1. CDR3 length: 13 residues. The CDR3 is CASRDRMNTEAFF. As DNA, the CDR3 is TGCGCCAGCAGGGACAGGATGAACACTGAAGCTTTCTTT.

This chain joins TRBV30 and TRBJ1-2; D perhaps matches TRBD1 (5 bases). The CDR3 sequence is 11 residues long. Per the germline V gene, CDR1 is GTSNPN and CDR2 is SVGIG (reference sequence). Trimming stripped 1 base from V and 7 bases from J, with 7 bases between. The CDR3 bases are TGTGCCTGGAGTGGGGGGGTTGGCTACACCTTC. Its translation is CAWSGGVGYTF.

The V and J genes are TRBV21-1 and TRBJ2-7. TRBV21-1 constitutes a pseudogene. The CDR3 consists of 13 residues. CDR3 coding DNA: TGTGCCAGCAGCAACGATATCTCCTACGAGCAGTACTTC. Protein sequence: CASSNDISYEQYF.

The rearrangement joins TRBV7-2 to TRBJ2-3; the D gene is possibly TRBD1 (5 bases). With 3 bases removed from V and 4 bases from J, the gap between germline ends came to 17 bases. This CDR3 is 16 amino acids long. Germline V gives CDR1 SGHTA, CDR2 FQGNSA. CDR3 amino acids: CASSLGGQGLPDTQYF. DNA of the CDR3: TGTGCCAGCAGCTTGGGTGGGCAGGGCCTCCCAGATACGCAGTATTTT.

The genes are TRBV11-2 and TRBJ1-6; 8 bases are a match to TRBD1. Germline CDR1 and CDR2: SGHAT and FQNNGV. This CDR3 spans 16 amino acids. Unmatched junction bases numbered 12, after V lost 5 bases and J lost 9 bases. DNA of the CDR3: TGTGCCAGCAGCGCCTCCTACAGGGGGAAGGGTTCACCCCTCCACTTT. Its protein is CASSASYRGKGSPLHF.

The CDR3 DNA reads TGTGCTAGTGGTTCGCGTTCGGGTGAGCAGTTCTTC. Translating gives CASGSRSGEQFF. V and J are TRBV12-5 and TRBJ2-1; D remains ambiguous. This CDR3 spans 12 amino acids. Germline CDR1 LGHNT, CDR2 FRNRAP. V was cut by 4 bases and J by 9 bases, with 10 bases left in between.

The V and J genes are TRBV7-9 and TRBJ1-1; no firm D call. V gave up 5 bases and J gave up 7 bases, with 11 bases separating them. The CDR3 has 12 amino acids. Germline CDR1 reads SEHNR; CDR2 reads FQNEAQ (reference sequence). CDR3 DNA: TGTGCCAGCAGCCAACTTGGAGTTGAAGCTTTCTTT. It yields the protein CASSQLGVEAFF.

The chain employs TRBV29-1 and TRBJ2-1; tentatively, D is TRBD2 (5 bases). This CDR3 is 12 amino acids long. Germline assignment: CDR1 SQVTM and CDR2 ANQGSEA. Trimming stripped 4 bases from V and 8 bases from J, with 12 bases between. Here the CDR3 reads CSVVSGVDEQFF. The CDR3 DNA is TGCAGCGTTGTATCCGGGGTCGATGAGCAGTTCTTC.

In this sample, this clone turned up a few times. The gene calls are TRBV11-3 and TRBJ2-7; D may correspond to TRBD1 or TRBD2 (5 bases each). Germline V lookup: CDR1 SGHNT, CDR2 YENEEA. V dropped 5 bases and J dropped 1 base, with 15 bases sitting between them. This CDR3 has 15 residues. The CDR3 nucleotides are TGTGCCAGCAGCCCCGCCGGGACGGGTTCCTACGAGCAGTACTTC. This sequence encodes CASSPAGTGSYEQYF.

The rearrangement joins TRBV6-6 to TRBJ1-3; 7 bases map to TRBD1. J gave up 0 bases and V 6 bases, and 8 bases lay outside the gene matches. The CDR3 runs to 16 residues. CDR1 and CDR2 from the germline V gene are MNHNY and SVGAGI (reference sequence). CDR3 in DNA: TGTGCCAGCAGCACGGACAGGCTGATCTCTGGAAACACCATATATTTT. Protein product: CASSTDRLISGNTIYF.

V gene TRBV13 combines with J gene TRBJ1-2, with a tentative D call TRBD1 (5 bases). Looked up from germline, CDR1 is PRHDT and CDR2 is FYEKMQ (reference sequence). The CDR3 covers 14 residues. The ends were cut back, 0 bases at V and 7 bases at J, with 12 bases in the middle. The CDR3 DNA reads as TGTGCCAGCAGCTTAGGGACAGATCCACCTGGCTACACCTTC. Protein: CASSLGTDPPGYTF.

This clone appeared once. The V and J genes are TRBV29-1 and TRBJ2-3, with D possibly matching TRBD2 (6 bases). From germline, CDR1 is SQVTM and CDR2 ANQGSEA. Trimming took 0 bases from V and 6 from J, leaving 16 bases between them. The CDR3 is 15 residues long. The CDR3 loop is CSVEDSLAVGDTQYF. The CDR3 DNA is TGCAGCGTTGAAGATTCGTTAGCGGTGGGGGATACGCAGTATTTT.

The chain joins TRBV19 to TRBJ2-3, with TRBD2 matching 11 bases. Germline V gene sequence: CDR1 LNHDA, CDR2 SQIVND (reference sequence). J gave up 6 bases and V 4 bases, and 3 bases lay outside the gene matches. CDR3 length: 14 amino acids. The CDR3 DNA reads TGTGCCAGTAGTACTAGCGGGGGGATCGATACGCAGTATTTT. It is translated as CASSTSGGIDTQYF.

The rearrangement uses TRBV7-2 and TRBJ1-5; D may be TRBD1 (6 bases). The CDR3 consists of 14 residues. Deletions cut 8 bases from V and 5 bases from J, with 16 bases between. Germline V lookup: CDR1 SGHTA, CDR2 FQGNSA. CDR3 coding DNA: TGTGCCAGCTCCCAGGAGGGGGGGGATCAGCCCCAGCATTTT. This encodes CASSQEGGDQPQHF. Variable domain in full (rest from reference TRBV7-2 and TRBJ1-5): GAGVSQSPSNKVTEKGKDVELRCDPISGHTALYWYRQSLGQGLEFLIYFQGNSAPDKSGLPSDRFSAERTGGSVSTLTIQRTQQEDSAVYLCASSQEGGDQPQHFGDGTRLSIL.